This TCR beta chain appears in the sequencing data of a study of blood T cell repertoires in COVID-19. Study in general: The United States, Italy and Spain were the sources of the acute and convalescent COVID-19 samples. PBMCs, B-cell-depleted T cells, or T cells provided the cDNA or gDNA that made up the material.

In the study's own analysis: Estimates of nucleated cell counts were drawn from the amplification of reference gene primers. Sequencing was performed with immunoSEQ multiplex PCR; in TCRdb, only in-frame clones are kept and a portion is missing. V and J calls and clone size are copied from that table; D and trimming were computed from the DNA. The sample lists around 55,000 clones, almost 90% seen once, with under 8.5% in the top ten. The sample was peripheral blood. This TCR was sampled from a man in his fifties or sixties with active COVID-19.

This CDR3 is CASSAGQVLDTQYF. The CDR3 region has the DNA TGTGCCAGCAGCGCGGGACAGGTACTAGATACGCAGTATTTT. The V gene is TRBV9, the J gene TRBJ2-3; TRBD1 matches 8 bases. CDR1 is SGDLS and CDR2 is YYNGEE in the germline V gene. CDR3 length: 14 residues. The V and J ends lost 3 bases and 5 bases, in that order; junction bases with no gene match: 5. The full variable domain, its missing parts supplied by reference TRBV9 and TRBJ2-3, is DSGVTQTPKHLITATGQRVTLRCSPRSGDLSVYWYQQSLDQGLQFLIQYYNGEERAKGNILERFSAQQFPDLHSELNLSSLELGDSALYFCASSAGQVLDTQYFGPGTRLTVL.